The rows below give T cell receptor beta chains drawn from one sample of a study of Ad26.COV2.S vaccination and SARS-CoV-2 variants. TCRdb's copy holds only in-frame clones and misses some; the assay was immunoSEQ multiplex PCR. The sample lists some 420,000 clones, roughly 90% occurring once. The source was peripheral blood, collected in a trial of Ad26.COV2.S vaccine versus placebo. The receptor source for this set is a person aged 18-60 years who received the Ad26.COV2.S COVID-19 vaccine or a placebo. Each CDR3 is given with its conserved first and last residue. D genes are given only for firm matches. Expanded clones get a size class; other rows say once, few or many, or leave the size out.

v_gene	len	d_gene	j_gene	abundance	CDR3aa	CDR3nt
TRBV9	18	TRBD2	TRBJ2-1	.	CASSGLAGDSISYNEQFF	TGTGCCAGCAGCGGGCTAGCGGGGGACTCTATCTCCTACAATGAGCAGTTCTTC
TRBV15	15	TRBD1	TRBJ2-2	.	CATSRWQGAIGELFF	TGTGCCACCAGCAGGTGGCAGGGGGCGATCGGGGAGCTGTTTTTT
TRBV19	13	TRBD1	TRBJ2-7	.	CASSAGQGSEQYF	TGTGCCAGTAGTGCCGGACAGGGAAGCGAGCAGTACTTC
TRBV5-1	13	TRBD2	TRBJ2-5	few	CASSGTSGTTQYF	TGCGCCAGCAGCGGGACTAGCGGGACTACCCAGTACTTC
TRBV9	15	.	TRBJ1-3	many	CASSPSSGPGNTIYF	TGTGCCAGCAGCCCCAGTTCGGGGCCTGGAAACACCATATATTTT
TRBV6-5	13	.	TRBJ1-1	.	CASAYRELTEAFF	TGTGCCAGCGCCTACAGGGAGCTCACTGAAGCTTTCTTT
TRBV7-2	15	.	TRBJ2-7	once	CASSLRIPGSYEQYF	TGTGCCAGCAGCCTGAGGATTCCCGGGTCCTACGAGCAGTACTTC
TRBV9	14	.	TRBJ1-6	.	CASSPSGDNSPLHF	TGTGCCAGCAGCCCAAGCGGGGATAATTCACCCCTCCACTTT
TRBV6-5	15	.	TRBJ2-3	.	CASSQRDSGTDTQYF	TGTGCCAGCAGCCAACGGGACTCGGGCACAGATACGCAGTATTTT
TRBV28	15	TRBD1	TRBJ2-1	.	CASSLTGVLYNEQFF	TGTGCCAGCAGCCTCACAGGGGTATTATACAATGAGCAGTTCTTC
TRBV28	16	.	TRBJ1-3	.	CASSPGQPSSGNTIYF	TGTGCCAGCAGTCCGGGACAACCGAGCTCTGGAAACACCATATATTTT
TRBV7-9	13	.	TRBJ2-1	.	CASSLVRAAEQFF	TGTGCCAGCAGCTTAGTCAGGGCAGCCGAGCAGTTCTTC
TRBV5-1	15	.	TRBJ2-5	.	CASSLGQGGGETQYF	TGCGCCAGCAGCTTGGGGCAGGGGGGTGGAGAGACCCAGTACTTC
TRBV28	15	TRBD1	TRBJ2-1	.	CASSLIPGVGQGKFF	TGTGCCAGCAGTTTAATTCCCGGGGTCGGACAGGGCAAGTTCTTC
TRBV5-4	13	.	TRBJ1-1	once	CASSLGFNTEAFF	TGTGCCAGCAGCTTGGGGTTTAACACTGAAGCTTTCTTT
TRBV28	13	.	TRBJ2-7	.	CASSRAELYEQYF	TGTGCCAGCAGTCGAGCGGAGCTCTACGAGCAGTACTTC
TRBV7-8	14	TRBD1	TRBJ2-2	.	CASSWNRGSGELFF	TGTGCCAGCAGCTGGAACAGGGGCTCCGGGGAGCTGTTTTTT
TRBV7-9	13	.	TRBJ2-1	.	CASSFRLDNEQFF	TGTGCCAGCAGCTTCCGACTCGACAATGAGCAGTTCTTC
TRBV7-6	13	.	TRBJ1-1	.	CASSYNRATEAFF	TGTGCCAGCAGCTATAACAGGGCCACTGAAGCTTTCTTT
TRBV28	15	TRBD1	TRBJ1-2	once	CVSSFGTGVFGGYTF	TGTGTCAGCAGTTTTGGGACAGGGGTCTTCGGTGGCTACACCTTC
TRBV7-2	15	TRBD2	TRBJ2-1	.	CASSLAGGNYNEQFF	TGTGCCAGCAGCTTAGCGGGGGGGAACTACAATGAGCAGTTCTTC
TRBV28	11	.	TRBJ1-2	.	CASSLGGGYTF	TGTGCCAGCAGTTTGGGGGGAGGCTACACCTTC
TRBV5-4	16	.	TRBJ1-1	.	CASSFPGRLGYTEAFF	TGTGCCAGCAGCTTCCCCGGTAGGCTGGGCTACACTGAAGCTTTCTTT
TRBV7-8	17	.	TRBJ2-1	.	CASSLAGGYSSYNEQFF	TGTGCCAGCAGCTTAGCAGGTGGCTATAGCTCCTACAATGAGCAGTTCTTC
TRBV7-9	15	TRBD1	TRBJ1-2	.	CASSRGQGADYGYTF	TGTGCCAGCAGCAGGGGACAGGGGGCGGACTATGGCTACACCTTC
TRBV6-4	15	TRBD2	TRBJ2-1	.	CASSFRGGSYNEQFF	TGTGCCAGCAGTTTTCGGGGGGGCAGCTACAATGAGCAGTTCTTC
TRBV9	14	.	TRBJ1-5	.	CASSDGGPERPQHF	TGTGCCAGCAGCGATGGGGGACCCGAGCGGCCCCAGCATTTT
TRBV29-1	12	TRBD1	TRBJ2-7	.	CSVSWDSYEQYF	TGCAGCGTATCGTGGGACAGCTACGAGCAGTACTTC